These 5 T cell receptor beta chains originate from one sample sequenced in a study of T cells in Graves' hyperthyroidism and ophthalmopathy (dated by TCRdb to the late 2010s). Receptor amplification or capture employed multiplex PCR. TCRdb records Illumina HiSeq 2000 as the sequencer. The TCR beta CDR3 regions were amplified from the RNA transcripts. The first round of RT-PCR for the TCR CDR3 was performed with the HTBI primer set and the Qiagen OneStep RT-PCR kit. TCRdb applied fastp at Q25 and MiXCR to the public reads, then kept only in-frame beta chains. Rows with one shared CDR3 protein collapse into an entry with the most common genes and DNA. Across this sample there are about 200,000 distinct CDR3 sequences, with about 15% seen only once. Clones ranked in the top ten supply 40% to 65% of the sample. The sequencing sample was made of blood. The origin of the receptors is a woman between 45 and 60 years old with Graves' hyperthyroidism.

There are many counts of this clonotype. V is TRBV11-2 and J is TRBJ2-3, with TRBD2 as a possible D gene (6 bases). Per germline, CDR1 SGHAT and CDR2 FQNNGV. There are 15 residues in the CDR3. Trimming took off 1 base at V and 0 bases at J, with 8 bases between the two ends. CDR3 sequence (DNA): TGTGCCAGCAGCTTAGGCGGGATAAGCACAGATACGCAGTATTTT. Its translation: CASSLGGISTDTQYF.

This clonotype was found once. This chain links TRBV5-1 with TRBJ2-1, with 9 nucleotides matching TRBD2. V trimming: 4 bases; J trimming: 0 bases; junction bases outside the gene matches: 8. The CDR3 runs 17 residues. Germline CDR1 and CDR2: SGHRS and YFSETQ. The chain's CDR3 is CASSLRLAVSSYNEQFF. The CDR3, as DNA: TGCGCCAGCAGCCTTCGACTAGCGGTTAGCTCCTACAATGAGCAGTTCTTC.

This clonotype has a count of ten or more. The chain couples TRBV24-1 to TRBJ2-5; 11 bases are shared with TRBD1. Germline loops: CDR1 KGHDR, CDR2 SFDVKD. J gave up 4 bases and V 9 bases, and 9 bases lay outside the gene matches. This CDR3 is 15 amino acids long. The CDR3 DNA reads TGTGCCACCGGAGAAGGACAGGGGGCTTTAGAGACCCAGTACTTC. Translating it yields CATGEGQGALETQYF.

Regarding this clonotype: This may stem from a read error, because a much larger clone lies one nucleotide away. The chain has TRBV7-3 and TRBJ2-7; D gene ambiguous. Germline lookup yields CDR1 SGHTA and CDR2 FQGTGA. This CDR3 spans 14 amino acids. CDR3 amino acids: CASSSSFPPNEQHF. DNA of the CDR3: TGTGCCAGCAGCTCTAGTTTCCCACCCAACGAGCAGCACTTC.

The sample holds many counts of this clonotype. The chain couples TRBV30 to TRBJ2-1; 10 bases align to TRBD2. CDR3 length: 14 residues. V shed 3 bases and J 2 bases; nucleotides not matched to a gene: 1. Germline-derived CDR1 and CDR2 are GTSNPN and SVGIG (reference sequence). CDR3 loop: CAWSGLAAYNEQFF. CDR3 coding DNA: TGTGCCTGGAGCGGACTAGCGGCCTACAATGAGCAGTTCTTC.